Following are 29 T cell receptor beta chains from one sample sequenced in a study of technical replicates of blood from a handful of donors. The data were produced by immunoSEQ multiplex PCR, yet TCRdb's version contains in-frame clones alone and is incomplete. The sample carries some 70,000 clones, 92% recorded once. Material for sequencing was T cells isolated from PBMCs. The source of these receptors is a human donor in good health.

V and J are TRBV9 and TRBJ2-2; maybe TRBD2 (5 bases). The CDR3 sequence is 18 residues long. Trimming pared 0 bases from V and 5 bases from J, leaving 20 bases between. CDR1 is SGDLS, CDR2 YYNGEE, per germline. CDR3 protein: CASSVGFWGASPTGELFF. The CDR3 DNA sequence: TGTGCCAGCAGCGTAGGTTTTTGGGGAGCTAGTCCTACCGGGGAGCTGTTTTTT. The complete variable domain, with remaining parts taken from reference TRBV9 and TRBJ2-2, reads DSGVTQTPKHLITATGQRVTLRCSPRSGDLSVYWYQQSLDQGLQFLIQYYNGEERAKGNILERFSAQQFPDLHSELNLSSLELGDSALYFCASSVGFWGASPTGELFFGEGSRLTVL.

The rearrangement uses TRBV5-1 and TRBJ2-1; TRBD2 might be the D (6 bases). The germline CDR1 and CDR2 sequences are SGHRS and YFSETQ. This CDR3 is 13 amino acids long. V lost 8 bases to trimming and J lost 8 bases, with 17 bases between them. The CDR3, as DNA: TGCGCCAGTTACATGGGGGGTATCTATGAGCAGTTCTTC. Its protein product is CASYMGGIYEQFF.

The J gene is TRBJ1-2, the V gene TRBV9; TRBD1 matches at 11 bases. J lost 7 bases, V lost 2 bases, and 13 bases had no gene match. CDR1 and CDR2 from the germline V gene are SGDLS and YYNGEE. The CDR3 extends over 17 amino acids. The CDR3 region is CASSVGTGGGLAIGYTF. The CDR3 nucleotides are TGTGCCAGCAGCGTCGGGACAGGGGGGGGATTAGCCATTGGCTACACCTTC.

This clone showed up just a few times. J is TRBJ1-5 and V is TRBV29-1; 8 nucleotides match TRBD1. The germline V gene has CDR1 SQVTM and CDR2 ANQGSEA. The CDR3 has 14 amino acids. Germline trimming cut 7 bases from V and 3 bases from J; bases unmatched to any gene: 8. CDR3 DNA: TGCAGCGCCTGGACAGGGCAATTCAATCAGCCCCAGCATTTT. Translated: CSAWTGQFNQPQHF.

This rearrangement joins TRBV19 to TRBJ1-5, with 8 bases that match TRBD1. Germline V gene lookup returns CDR1 LNHDA and CDR2 SQIVND (reference sequence). This CDR3 has 14 amino acids. The V gene end was trimmed by 4 bases and the J gene end by 5 bases; junction bases not matched to a gene: 4. The DNA of the CDR3 is TGTGCCAGTAGTACGGGACAGGTTTATCAGCCCCAGCATTTT. This translates into CASSTGQVYQPQHF.

A remark on this clone: Distinct nucleotide sequences in the sample also encode this CDR3. The V gene is TRBV10-3, the J gene TRBJ1-4; 8 nucleotides match TRBD1. Germline values: CDR1 ENHRY, CDR2 SYGVKD. The V gene end was trimmed by 2 bases and the J gene end by 7 bases; junction bases not matched to a gene: 0. The CDR3 has 13 amino acids. The CDR3 DNA reads as TGTGCCATCAGTGAGGGACAGGGTGAAAAACTGTTTTTT. It yields the protein CAISEGQGEKLFF.

V usage is TRBV28 and J usage is TRBJ2-5; a possible D gene is TRBD1 (5 bases). Germline V gene sequence: CDR1 MDHEN, CDR2 SYDVKM. This CDR3 is built from 15 residues. Trimming took 6 bases from V and 3 from J, leaving 17 bases between them. The CDR3 region has the DNA TGTGCCAGCAGCCGACAAGGGGATATGGAAGAGACCCAGTACTTC. It translates to CASSRQGDMEETQYF.

The rearrangement joins TRBV25-1 to TRBJ1-2; a possible D gene is TRBD1 (5 bases). Between the trimmed V and J ends, which lost 3 bases and 7 bases, there was a span of 15 bases. Germline V CDR1 and CDR2: MGHDK, SYGVNS. This CDR3 has 14 residues. The CDR3 here is CASSEVLSRGGYTF. DNA for the CDR3: TGTGCCAGCAGTGAGGTCCTCTCTAGGGGTGGCTACACCTTC.

The rearrangement links TRBV11-3 to TRBJ2-3, with 10 bases matching TRBD2. V trimming: 0 bases; J trimming: 0 bases; junction bases outside the gene matches: 9. There are 19 residues in the CDR3. Germline loops: CDR1 SGHNT, CDR2 YENEEA. CDR3 coding DNA: TGTGCCAGCAGCTTAGAACCGGGACTAGCGAATCCTAGCACAGATACGCAGTATTTT. Its translation: CASSLEPGLANPSTDTQYF.

The chain is built from TRBV6-1 and TRBJ1-5; D is uncertain. Trimming shortened V by 6 bases and J by 6 bases, and 12 bases separated the two germline ends. The CDR3 is 13 residues long. CDR1 and CDR2 (germline): MNHNS, SASEGT. The CDR3 here is CASRAREGQPQHF. CDR3 coding DNA: TGTGCCAGCAGAGCCCGGGAGGGTCAGCCCCAGCATTTT.

This chain joins TRBV28 and TRBJ2-7; TRBD1 aligns across 9 bases. V lost 2 bases to trimming and J lost 6 bases; unmatched junction nucleotides: 11. The CDR3 is made up of 16 amino acids. Germline values: CDR1 MDHEN, CDR2 SYDVKM. The CDR3 DNA is TGTGCCAGCAGTTTAAGGTTTGGGACAGGGAACCCCGAGCAGTACTTC. Encoded protein: CASSLRFGTGNPEQYF. The entire variable domain, with the rest obtained from reference TRBV28 and TRBJ2-7, is as follows: DVKVTQSSRYLVKRTGEKVFLECVQDMDHENMFWYRQDPGLGLRLIYFSYDVKMKEKGDIPEGYSVSREKKERFSLILESASTNQTSMYLCASSLRFGTGNPEQYFGPGTRLTVT.

There are a few counts of this clone. The chain links TRBV7-8 to TRBJ2-7; TRBD2 matches at 7 bases. This CDR3 has 13 amino acids. Germline loops: CDR1 SGHVS, CDR2 FQNEAQ. V lost 6 bases, J lost 3 bases, and 5 bases stayed unmatched. The CDR3 DNA is TGTGCCAGCAGTATTGGGAGGGACTACGAGCAGTACTTC. Protein sequence: CASSIGRDYEQYF.

The genes are TRBV6-4 and TRBJ2-7, with TRBD2 matching 10 bases. With V trimmed by 3 bases and J by 7 bases, 9 bases remained unmatched. This CDR3 has 15 amino acids. In germline, CDR1 is MRHNA, CDR2 SNTAGT. The CDR3 spells CASSEQAGGPGEQYF. CDR3 sequence (DNA): TGTGCCAGCAGTGAACAAGCGGGAGGGCCTGGGGAGCAGTACTTC.

This clone was seen just once. The V gene is TRBV5-1, the J gene TRBJ1-2; 7 bases match TRBD1. J lost 4 bases, V lost 0 bases, and 6 bases had no gene match. This CDR3 region has 15 residues. Germline V gene sequence: CDR1 SGHRS, CDR2 YFSETQ. The CDR3 sequence: CASSLDRGFIYGYTF. The DNA of the CDR3 is TGCGCCAGCAGCTTGGACAGGGGATTTATCTATGGCTACACCTTC.

The rearrangement links TRBV29-1 to TRBJ2-7; D perhaps matches TRBD2 (5 bases). Trimming stripped 7 bases from V and 0 bases from J, with 13 bases between. CDR1 SQVTM and CDR2 ANQGSEA come from the germline V gene. The CDR3 has 13 residues. DNA for the CDR3: TGCAGCGCTAAACTAGTGAACTCCTACGAGCAGTACTTC. It codes for CSAKLVNSYEQYF.

The chain combines TRBV4-1 with TRBJ1-2; maybe TRBD1 (6 bases). Germline-derived CDR1 and CDR2 are MGHRA and YSYEKL. V was cut by 2 bases and J by 4 bases, with 11 bases left in between. The CDR3 is 14 amino acids. The CDR3 DNA reads TGCGCCAGCAGCCAACCACAGGGAATCTATGGCTACACCTTC. This sequence encodes CASSQPQGIYGYTF.

This clone has only a few counts. The chain uses TRBV5-1 and TRBJ2-7, with D possibly being TRBD1 (5 bases). Germline V gene data show CDR1 as SGHRS and CDR2 as YFSETQ. The CDR3 totals 16 residues. V lost 3 bases, J lost 0 bases, and 16 bases lay in between. CDR3: CASSSFQGRNSYEQYF. The CDR3 DNA sequence: TGCGCCAGCAGCTCCTTCCAGGGAAGGAACTCCTACGAGCAGTACTTC.

V is TRBV2 and J is TRBJ2-3; no definite D call. V was cut by 2 bases and J by 4 bases, with 10 bases left in between. The CDR3 length is 14 residues. Germline CDR1 and CDR2: SNHLY and FYNNEI. Written as DNA, the CDR3 is TGTGCCAGCAGTGAACTGTCTTTCTCAGATACGCAGTATTTT. It yields the protein CASSELSFSDTQYF.

This clone was picked up many times. The rearrangement joins TRBV7-9 to TRBJ2-1; 11 nucleotides align to TRBD2. Germline assignment: CDR1 SEHNR and CDR2 FQNEAQ (reference sequence). V lost 3 bases and J lost 8; bases outside the gene matches: 3. CDR3 length: 14 amino acids. The DNA for the CDR3 is TGTGCCAGCAGCTTTGGGACTAGCGGCGATGAGCAGTTCTTC. Residues: CASSFGTSGDEQFF.

In its sample, this clone was seen once. The genes are TRBV5-4 and TRBJ2-2; D possibly corresponds to TRBD1 (6 bases). Germline CDR1 is SGHNT and CDR2 is YYREEE (reference sequence). This CDR3 contains 14 residues. V shed 5 bases and J shed 4 bases, with 12 bases lying between them. This CDR3 is CASRDARGTGELFF. In DNA form, the CDR3 reads TGTGCCAGCAGGGACGCCAGGGGCACCGGGGAGCTGTTTTTT.

CDR3: CATKQGGNQPQHF. In DNA, the CDR3 is TGTGCCACTAAACAGGGGGGGAATCAGCCCCAGCATTTT. The chain joins TRBV2 to TRBJ1-5; 8 bases are shared with TRBD1. The CDR3 has 13 residues. Germline V CDR1 and CDR2: SNHLY, FYNNEI. After removal of 10 bases from V and 4 bases from J, the junction contained 6 bases not matched to a gene.

This chain connects TRBV5-1 to TRBJ1-1; D possibly corresponds to TRBD1 (6 bases). V was trimmed by 4 bases and J by 1 base, leaving 11 bases between them. CDR1 SGHRS and CDR2 YFSETQ come from the germline V gene. The length of the CDR3 is 14 residues. CDR3 residues: CASSPQTGNTEAFF. CDR3 in DNA: TGCGCCAGCAGCCCCCAGACAGGGAACACTGAAGCTTTCTTT.

The chain links TRBV19 to TRBJ2-5; tentatively, D is TRBD2 (6 bases). Trimming pared 2 bases from V and 0 bases from J, leaving 7 bases between. Germline V gene data show CDR1 as LNHDA and CDR2 as SQIVND (reference sequence). The CDR3 has 14 residues. CDR3 DNA: TGTGCCAGTAGTATAAGGGACTACCAAGAGACCCAGTACTTC. As protein: CASSIRDYQETQYF.

The genes are TRBV4-1 and TRBJ2-1, with D possibly TRBD2 on 6 matching bases. The germline gives CDR1 MGHRA, CDR2 YSYEKL. The CDR3 is 13 amino acids. V shed 4 bases and J shed 7 bases, with 11 bases lying between them. DNA of the CDR3: TGCGCCAGCAGCCCGGGACTTTATAATGAGCAGTTCTTC. It translates to CASSPGLYNEQFF.

This clone is categorized as medium-sized. The chain couples TRBV19 to TRBJ2-7, with TRBD1 matching 8 bases. CDR1 is LNHDA, CDR2 SQIVND, per germline (reference sequence). This CDR3 spans 12 amino acids. V shed 4 bases, J shed 4 bases, and the junction held 0 bases outside the gene matches. The CDR3: CASSRTGYEQYF. The CDR3 region has the DNA TGTGCCAGTAGTAGGACAGGGTACGAGCAGTACTTC.

The chain uses TRBV7-9 and TRBJ1-1; 10 bases align to TRBD1. This CDR3 spans 15 amino acids. With 4 bases clipped from V and 3 bases from J, the junction kept 5 bases outside the gene matches. In germline, CDR1 is SEHNR, CDR2 FQNEAQ (reference sequence). This CDR3 reads CASSSDRGLDTEAFF. CDR3 DNA: TGTGCCAGCAGCTCGGACAGGGGGTTGGACACTGAAGCTTTCTTT.

The chain couples TRBV19 to TRBJ1-5; 9 bases are shared with TRBD1. The germline V gene encodes CDR1 LNHDA and CDR2 SQIVND (reference sequence). Germline trimming cut 4 bases from V and 3 bases from J; bases unmatched to any gene: 7. The CDR3 has 16 amino acids. CDR3 residues: CASSTGTGYPNQPQHF. CDR3 nucleotides: TGTGCCAGTAGTACCGGGACAGGGTATCCCAATCAGCCCCAGCATTTT.

This clone appeared a single time. The chain links TRBV29-1 to TRBJ2-1, with 10 bases that match TRBD2. The trim removed 4 bases at V and 10 bases at J, leaving 7 bases unmatched. Germline assignment: CDR1 SQVTM and CDR2 ANQGSEA. The length of the CDR3 is 13 residues. CDR3 sequence: CSVGGTSAREQFF. The DNA of the CDR3 is TGCAGCGTTGGAGGGACTAGCGCCAGAGAGCAGTTCTTC.

The genes are TRBV27 and TRBJ1-2; TRBD1 matches 10 bases. The junction had 3 bases not matched to a gene; V was cut back by 6 bases and J by 8 bases. The CDR3 runs to 12 residues. Germline values: CDR1 MNHEY, CDR2 SMNVEV (reference sequence). The CDR3 protein is CASSGDRGGYTF. In nucleotides, the CDR3 is TGTGCCAGCAGCGGGGACAGGGGCGGCTACACCTTC.